This T cell receptor beta chain was recovered during a study of CD8 T cells in ankylosing spondylitis. This clonotype was counted between two and nine times. Antigen specificity is unknown. One entry per CDR3 protein, called by TCRdb with MiXCR from the 5' RACE reads. The sample shows around 430,000 distinct CDR3 sequences, approximately 17% of them seen only once. Study observations and caveats: Researchers reportedly found disease-linked clones significantly enriched in matched ankylosing spondylitis synovial fluid. Blood of patients with ankylosing spondylitis appeared to be characterized by a TCR beta motif of eight or nine highly homologous variants.

Sequences were obtained from blood, either unsorted or a sorted T cell fraction (not recorded which). This sequence originates from a male donor with ankylosing spondylitis.

CDR3 amino acids: CASSLEGNPENTIYF. CDR3 bases: TGCGCCAGCAGCTTGGAGGGTAACCCGGAAAACACCATATATTTT. The chain has TRBV5-1 and TRBJ1-3; D is unresolved. Germline V lookup: CDR1 SGHRS, CDR2 YFSETQ. This CDR3 has 15 residues. V gave up 0 bases and J gave up 6 bases, with 13 bases separating them.